This entry is about one T cell receptor (beta chain). This entry is derived from a study of OX40 agonist ivuxolimab in advanced cancers. Study details: An agonistic anti-OX40 (CD134) antibody, ivuxolimab, was used to treat the patients. Partial responses were observed in three patients, of whom one had hepatocellular carcinoma and two had cutaneous melanoma.

The V end lost 4 bases, the J end lost 2 bases, and 20 bases lay between the germline ends. The V gene's germline CDR1 is MGHRA and CDR2 YSYEKL. The CDR3 contains 17 residues. Some clones are missing from TCRdb's copy, which holds only in-frame ones; the method was immunoSEQ multiplex PCR. Counted here are some 54,000 clones, 75% to 90% occurring once; the ten biggest clones make up 14% to 15%. V gene TRBV4-1 combines with J gene TRBJ2-5, with D perhaps TRBD1 (7 bases). This TCR was sampled from an adult with an advanced solid tumor such as melanoma, head and neck, liver or kidney cancer. The specimen was CD4+ or CD8+ T cells sorted from blood, collected in a trial of the OX40 agonist ivuxolimab. The CDR3 region has the DNA TGCGCCAGCAGCCGCCCCGGAGGGGACAGTCTACAAGAGACCCAGTACTTC. Its translation: CASSRPGGDSLQETQYF.